The clone carrying this TCR beta chain was counted ten times or more. CDR3 length equals 14 residues. Per germline, CDR1 SGHRS and CDR2 YFSETQ. Germline trimming cut 0 bases from V and 10 bases from J; bases unmatched to any gene: 3. This record comes from a study of patients and donors after allogeneic stem cell transplantation. TCRdb reprocessed the RT-PCR reads via MiXCR and lists one record per CDR3 protein. The profile shows approximately 410,000 distinct CDR3 sequences, 16% of them singletons. Material for sequencing was blood, either unsorted or a sorted T cell fraction (not recorded which). The receptor was isolated from a human donor who was either an allogeneic HSCT recipient or a stem cell or donor lymphocyte infusion donor (not recorded which). It is not recorded whose cells these are; they may come from a transplant donor. The chain joins TRBV5-1 to TRBJ2-1; 11 bases match TRBD2. CDR3 nucleotides: TGCGCCAGCAGCTTGGCGGCTAGCGGGGGGGAGCAGTTCTTC. Translated: CASSLAASGGEQFF.